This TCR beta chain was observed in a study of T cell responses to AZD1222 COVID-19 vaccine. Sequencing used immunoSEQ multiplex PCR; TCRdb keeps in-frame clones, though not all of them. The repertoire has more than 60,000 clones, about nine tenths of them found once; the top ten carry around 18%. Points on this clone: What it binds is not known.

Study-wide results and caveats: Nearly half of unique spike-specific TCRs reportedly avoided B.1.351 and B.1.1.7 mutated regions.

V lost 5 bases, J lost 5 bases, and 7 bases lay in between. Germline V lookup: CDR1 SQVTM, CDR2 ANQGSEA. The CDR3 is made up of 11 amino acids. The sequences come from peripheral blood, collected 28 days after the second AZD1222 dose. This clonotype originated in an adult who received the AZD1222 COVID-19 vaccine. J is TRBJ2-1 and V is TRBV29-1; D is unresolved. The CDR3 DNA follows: TGCAGCGTTCCGTCCAACAATGAGCAGTTCTTC. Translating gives CSVPSNNEQFF.